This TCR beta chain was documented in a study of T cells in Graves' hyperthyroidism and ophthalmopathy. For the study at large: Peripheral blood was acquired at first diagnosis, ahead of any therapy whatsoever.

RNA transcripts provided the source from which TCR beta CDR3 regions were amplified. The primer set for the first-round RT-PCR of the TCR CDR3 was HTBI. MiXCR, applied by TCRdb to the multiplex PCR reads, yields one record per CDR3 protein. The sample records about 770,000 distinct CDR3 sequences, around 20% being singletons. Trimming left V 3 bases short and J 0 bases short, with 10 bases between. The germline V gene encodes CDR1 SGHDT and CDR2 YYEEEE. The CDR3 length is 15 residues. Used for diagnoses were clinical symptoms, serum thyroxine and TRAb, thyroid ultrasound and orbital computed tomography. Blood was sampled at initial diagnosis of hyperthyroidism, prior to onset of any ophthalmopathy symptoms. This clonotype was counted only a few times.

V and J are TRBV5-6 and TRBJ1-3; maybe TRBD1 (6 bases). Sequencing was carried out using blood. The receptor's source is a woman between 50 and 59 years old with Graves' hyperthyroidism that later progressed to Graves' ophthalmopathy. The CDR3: CASSWTANSGNTIYF. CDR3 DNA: TGTGCCAGCAGCTGGACAGCTAACTCTGGAAACACCATATATTTT.